Following are 14 T cell receptor beta chains from one sample sequenced in a study of memory CD8 T cells in hepatitis C reinfection. Time point: peak reinfection, 3 to 8 weeks after reinfection detection. No in vitro expansion preceded TCR sequencing of the sorted cells. Only in-frame clones appear in the TCRdb table, and some are missing; sequencing was by immunoSEQ multiplex PCR. The data contain roughly 43,000 clones, more than 75% of them seen just once; the ten biggest clones take up more than 0.95%. Sample: naive CD8+ T cells sorted from blood. Receptors originate from a man between 18 and 29 years old with hepatitis C virus infection.

The chain joins TRBV5-1 to TRBJ2-7, with a tentative D call TRBD1 (5 bases). Per the germline V gene, CDR1 is SGHRS and CDR2 is YFSETQ. Trimming pared 0 bases from V and 6 bases from J, leaving 13 bases between. This CDR3 has 14 amino acids. CDR3 bases: TGCGCCAGCAGCTTGGCCAGGGAATTCATCGAGCAGTACGTC. Protein product: CASSLAREFIEQYV.

In its sample, this clone was seen once. This chain uses TRBV5-6 with TRBJ2-2, with 9 positions matching TRBD2. CDR1 is SGHDT, CDR2 YYEEEE, per germline. The CDR3 totals 18 residues. V shed 0 bases, J shed 2 bases, and the junction held 8 bases outside the gene matches. CDR3 DNA sequence: TGTGCCAGCAGCTTGGGTCCCAGCGGGGGGCTCAACACCGGGGAGCTGTTTTTT. Protein: CASSLGPSGGLNTGELFF.

The chain is built from TRBV19 and TRBJ1-6; D unresolved. The V end was cut by 3 bases, the J end by 9 bases, with 9 bases between. Germline values: CDR1 LNHDA, CDR2 SQIVND (reference sequence). The CDR3 length is 13 residues. CDR3 bases: TGTGCCAGTAGTATCGATCGGAGTTCACCCCTCCACTTT. It translates to CASSIDRSSPLHF.

This rearrangement joins TRBV28 to TRBJ2-1, with 9 bases matching TRBD1. This CDR3 is built from 15 residues. The J segment lost 9 bases and the V segment lost 3 bases, leaving 9 bases of the junction unmatched. Germline V gene lookup returns CDR1 MDHEN and CDR2 SYDVKM. CDR3 loop: CASSLLGQGEGEQFF. In DNA form, the CDR3 reads TGTGCCAGCAGTTTGTTGGGACAGGGTGAGGGTGAGCAGTTCTTC.

V usage is TRBV2 and J usage is TRBJ2-7; 12 bases match TRBD2. V dropped 6 bases and J dropped 5; count of bases not matched to a gene: 8. Germline V gene data show CDR1 as SNHLY and CDR2 as FYNNEI. This CDR3 comprises 15 residues. CDR3 bases: TGTGCCAGCAGCGAACCGCTAGCGGGAGGGGACGAGCAGTACTTC. It codes for CASSEPLAGGDEQYF.

This clone was seen only once. The rearrangement links TRBV4-1 to TRBJ2-1, with TRBD2 matching 10 bases. V gave up 0 bases and J gave up 7 bases; unmatched junction bases: 6. The CDR3 is 16 residues long. CDR1 is MGHRA, CDR2 YSYEKL, per germline. The CDR3 bases are TGCGCCAGCAGCCAAGATACGGGGACTAGCGCGAATGAGCAGTTCTTC. It encodes CASSQDTGTSANEQFF.

As concerns this clone: In the same sample, other DNA sequences code for this CDR3. The J gene is TRBJ2-1, the V gene TRBV4-1; TRBD2 agrees at 12 bases. Germline CDR1 and CDR2: MGHRA and YSYEKL. This CDR3 has 15 residues. V shed 4 bases, J shed 4 bases, and the junction held 2 bases outside the gene matches. In DNA form, the CDR3 reads TGCGCCAGCAGCCCGACTAGCGGGGGTTACAATGAGCAGTTCTTC. Protein sequence: CASSPTSGGYNEQFF.

This chain joins TRBV7-2 and TRBJ2-3; 11 bases are shared with TRBD2. This CDR3 is 16 amino acids long. J lost 6 bases, V lost 5 bases, and 10 bases had no gene match. The germline gives CDR1 SGHTA, CDR2 FQGNSA. Written as DNA, the CDR3 is TGTGCCAGCAGCCGTATAGCGGGAGGGTCTGGGGATACGCAGTATTTT. Translation gives CASSRIAGGSGDTQYF.

The chain combines TRBV4-1 with TRBJ2-7; TRBD2 matches 11 bases. Unmatched junction bases numbered 5, after V lost 1 base and J lost 0 bases. The CDR3 extends over 17 amino acids. Germline-derived CDR1 and CDR2 are MGHRA and YSYEKL. The CDR3 here is CASSQVTGTSGSYEQYF. CDR3 in DNA: TGCGCCAGCAGCCAAGTCACGGGGACTAGCGGCTCCTACGAGCAGTACTTC.

The chain uses TRBV10-1 and TRBJ1-2; 8 nucleotides match TRBD1. Unmatched junction bases numbered 16, after V lost 7 bases and J lost 0 bases. CDR3 length: 18 residues. Germline assignment: CDR1 WNHNN and CDR2 SYGVQD (reference sequence). This CDR3 is CASTSDRGEIRTNYGYTF. The DNA of the CDR3 is TGCGCCAGCACTAGCGACAGGGGTGAAATTCGGACTAACTATGGCTACACCTTC.

The gene calls are TRBV6-5 and TRBJ1-2, with 7 bases lining up with TRBD1. Germline V gene lookup returns CDR1 MNHEY and CDR2 SVGAGI. V gave up 5 bases and J gave up 3 bases; unmatched junction bases: 6. The CDR3 spans 14 residues. The CDR3 loop reads CASSTTGADYGYTF. CDR3 nucleotides: TGTGCCAGCAGTACTACAGGGGCGGACTATGGCTACACCTTC.

The chain joins TRBV6-5 to TRBJ2-5, with TRBD2 matching over 7 bases. This CDR3 comprises 14 residues. V was pared by 3 bases and J by 7 bases, with 8 bases of the junction left unmatched. Germline loops: CDR1 MNHEY, CDR2 SVGAGI. The CDR3 DNA reads TGTGCCAGCAGTTATACGGGAGGTGGGGGGACCCAGTACTTC. Amino acids: CASSYTGGGGTQYF.

This clone was counted a single time. CDR3 DNA: TGTGCCAGCAGCTTAGCAGAAGCTAGCGGGAGACTGGAGACCCAGTACTTC. It encodes CASSLAEASGRLETQYF. The chain combines TRBV7-6 with TRBJ2-5; 10 bases line up with TRBD2. The CDR3 totals 17 residues. Germline V gene data show CDR1 as SGHVS and CDR2 as FNYEAQ. V gave up 0 bases and J gave up 5 bases; unmatched junction bases: 9.

The chain recombines TRBV6-1 with TRBJ2-5, with a possible D match to TRBD2 (5 bases). TRBJ2-7 explains the end of the DNA better; the J call may be wrong. The CDR3 is 13 amino acids. Per germline, CDR1 MNHNS and CDR2 SASEGT. The CDR3 coding sequence is TGTGCCAGCAGTGAGGGCGGACTCTACGAGCAGTACTTC. Amino acids: CASSEGGLYEQYF.